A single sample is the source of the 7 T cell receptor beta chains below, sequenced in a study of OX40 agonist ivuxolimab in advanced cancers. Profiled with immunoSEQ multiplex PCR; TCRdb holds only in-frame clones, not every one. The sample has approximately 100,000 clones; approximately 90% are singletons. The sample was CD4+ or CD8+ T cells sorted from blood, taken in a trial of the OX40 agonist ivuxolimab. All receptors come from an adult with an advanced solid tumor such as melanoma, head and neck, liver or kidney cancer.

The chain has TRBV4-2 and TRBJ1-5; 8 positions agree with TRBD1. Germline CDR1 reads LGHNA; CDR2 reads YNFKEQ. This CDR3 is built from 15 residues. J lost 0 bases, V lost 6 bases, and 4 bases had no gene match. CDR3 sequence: CASRLTGASNQPQHF. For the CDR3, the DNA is TGTGCCAGCAGGTTGACAGGGGCTAGCAATCAGCCCCAGCATTTT.

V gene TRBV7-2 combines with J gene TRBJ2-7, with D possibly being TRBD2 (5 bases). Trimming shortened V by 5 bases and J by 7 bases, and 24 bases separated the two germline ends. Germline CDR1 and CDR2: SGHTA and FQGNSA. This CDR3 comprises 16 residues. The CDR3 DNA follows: TGTGCCAGCAGCCCCTTTCTTGCGGAGCCACTAGGTGAGCAGTACTTC. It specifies CASSPFLAEPLGEQYF.

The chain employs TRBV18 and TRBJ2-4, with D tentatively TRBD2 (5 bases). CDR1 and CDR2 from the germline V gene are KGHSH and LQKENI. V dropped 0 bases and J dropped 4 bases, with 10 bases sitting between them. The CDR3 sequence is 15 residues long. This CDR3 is CASSPPGMRKNIQYF. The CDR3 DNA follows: TGTGCCAGCTCACCACCCGGGATGCGGAAAAACATTCAGTACTTC.

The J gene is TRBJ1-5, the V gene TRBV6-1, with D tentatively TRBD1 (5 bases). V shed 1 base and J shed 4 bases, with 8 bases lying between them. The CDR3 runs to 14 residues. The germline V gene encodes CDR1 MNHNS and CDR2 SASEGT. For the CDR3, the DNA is TGTGCCAGCAGTGAAGGCCAGGGAAATCAGCCCCAGCATTTT. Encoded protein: CASSEGQGNQPQHF.

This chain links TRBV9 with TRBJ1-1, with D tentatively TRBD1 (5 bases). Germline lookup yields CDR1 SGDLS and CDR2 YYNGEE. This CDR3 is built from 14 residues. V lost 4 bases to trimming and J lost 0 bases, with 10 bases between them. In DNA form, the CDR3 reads TGTGCCAGCAGCCGTGCAGGGTTGAACACTGAAGCTTTCTTT. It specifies CASSRAGLNTEAFF.

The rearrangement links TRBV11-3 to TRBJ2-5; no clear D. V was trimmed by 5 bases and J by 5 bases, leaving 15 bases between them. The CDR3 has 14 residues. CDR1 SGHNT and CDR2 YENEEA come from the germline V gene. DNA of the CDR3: TGTGCCAGCAGCCCCGGCCCCCCGCCGGAGACCCAGTACTTC. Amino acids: CASSPGPPPETQYF.

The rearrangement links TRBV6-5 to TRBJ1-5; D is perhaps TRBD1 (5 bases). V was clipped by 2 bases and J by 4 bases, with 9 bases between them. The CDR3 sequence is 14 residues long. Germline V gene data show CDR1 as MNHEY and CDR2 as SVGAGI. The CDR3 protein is CASSYAGSNQPQHF. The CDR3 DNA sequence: TGTGCCAGCAGTTACGCAGGGTCAAATCAGCCCCAGCATTTT.